Presented here are 22 T cell receptor beta chains from one specimen sequenced in a study of tumor-infiltrating lymphocytes in primary liver carcinoma. Unsorted whole blood supplied the blood RNA, and germline DNA was isolated too. The authors made TCR beta cDNA from around 500 ng total RNA with a constant-region primer. Modified slightly, ARM-PCR produced TCR beta libraries over three nested multiplex PCR rounds. Amplification in the first two PCR rounds was performed using TRBV1-TRBV30 forward primers and a C-beta reverse primer for approximately 10 cycles each. TCRdb re-derived calls from the multiplex PCR reads in MiXCR, one entry per CDR3 protein. The sample includes 200,000 or so distinct CDR3 sequences, almost 65% of them seen just once. Material: peripheral blood. The receptors derive from an older woman with primary liver carcinoma and hepatitis B virus infection.

This clonotype was seen only a few times. The chain uses TRBV18 and TRBJ2-7; 7 bases are shared with TRBD1. The CDR3 runs to 16 residues. V trimming: 5 bases; J trimming: 2 bases; junction bases outside the gene matches: 12. Germline V gene sequence: CDR1 KGHSH, CDR2 LQKENI. CDR3 sequence (DNA): TGTGCCAGCTCAGCCACAAGCCCCGGGACAGCCTACGAGCAGTACTTC. Its protein product is CASSATSPGTAYEQYF.

Notes on this clonotype: One junction end does not reproduce the germline sequence, and a read error may be involved. The chain employs TRBV4-1 and TRBJ1-1; D perhaps matches TRBD1 (5 bases). CDR3 length: 13 amino acids. In germline, CDR1 is MGHRA, CDR2 YSYEKL. This CDR3 is CASSHARETEALF. The CDR3 nucleotides read TGCGCCAGCAGCCACGCCAGGGAGACTGAAGCTCTCTTT.

Concerning this clonotype itself: One end of the junction varies from germline; a read error may be responsible. The rearrangement uses TRBV11-1 and TRBJ2-1, with a weak D call TRBD2 (6 bases). The CDR3 loop spans 13 amino acids. The V gene's germline CDR1 is SGHAT and CDR2 FQDESV (reference sequence). The CDR3 nucleotides read TGTACCAGCAGCTTAGGAGGGCACAATGAGCAGTTCTTC. It encodes CTSSLGGHNEQFF.

In the case of this clonotype: Since a much larger clone is just one base distant, this may be a read error. The chain recombines TRBV6-1 with TRBJ2-3; 8 bases are shared with TRBD2. Trimming at V came to 6 bases and at J to 3 bases, leaving 11 bases not matched to a gene. The germline gives CDR1 MNHNS, CDR2 SASEGT. The CDR3 spans 16 residues. This CDR3 is CASSGSGSHRTDTQYF. CDR3 bases: TGTGCCAGCAGCGGGAGCGGGAGCCACCGGACAGATACGCAGTATTTT.

This chain joins TRBV28 and TRBJ2-3, with TRBD2 identical over 11 bases. CDR3 length: 17 residues. In germline, CDR1 is MDHEN, CDR2 SYDVKM. With V trimmed by 6 bases and J by 2 bases, 10 bases remained unmatched. The CDR3 coding sequence is TGTGCCAGCAGCCTGGGACTAGCGGAAACATACACAGATACGCAGTATTTT. Translating it yields CASSLGLAETYTDTQYF.

This clonotype is classed as medium-sized. The chain combines TRBV29-1 with TRBJ2-3; perhaps D is TRBD1 or TRBD2 (5 bases each). This CDR3 is built from 12 residues. V was cut by 7 bases and J by 7 bases, with 15 bases left in between. Germline assignment: CDR1 SQVTM and CDR2 ANQGSEA. CDR3 in amino acids: CSASGQGNTQYF. CDR3 nucleotides: TGCAGCGCCTCGGGGCAGGGAAATACGCAGTATTTT.

The CDR3 loop reads CASSSGSGYEQYF. The DNA for the CDR3 is TGTGCCAGCAGCTCTGGGAGTGGCTACGAGCAGTACTTC. The chain recombines TRBV5-5 with TRBJ2-7; possible D gene TRBD2, 5 bases. V gave up 3 bases and J gave up 3 bases, with 10 bases separating them. There are 13 residues in the CDR3. Germline V gives CDR1 SGHKS, CDR2 YYEKEE (reference sequence).

The chain carries TRBV5-8 and TRBJ1-5; D is possibly TRBD1 (5 bases). CDR1 and CDR2 (germline): SGHTS, YDEGEE. V lost 4 bases and J 0 bases, leaving 11 bases between the germline ends. The CDR3 contains 15 residues. CDR3 protein: CASSRGGISNQPQHF. The CDR3 nucleotides read TGTGCCAGCAGCCGGGGGGGAATTAGCAATCAGCCCCAGCATTTT.

Concerning this clonotype itself: A much more abundant neighbour one base away suggests this may be a read error. The rearrangement links TRBV12-1 to TRBJ2-5; no DNA check was done on the table's D call, TRBD2. TRBV12-1 is a pseudogene segment. The CDR3 spans 16 residues. The CDR3 is CVSSFGLAGIGETQYF. The CDR3 region has the DNA TGTGTCAGCAGCTTTGGATTAGCGGGAATTGGGGAGACCCAGTACTTC.

Details on this clonotype: A read error may explain this, as a much larger clone is one base away. V gene TRBV6-5 combines with J gene TRBJ2-7, with D possibly being TRBD1 (5 bases). The germline V gene has CDR1 MNHEY and CDR2 SVGAGI. V lost 6 bases and J lost 5, with 17 bases in between. The length of the CDR3 is 14 residues. CDR3 in amino acids: CASRGPMGFHEQYF. As DNA, the CDR3 is TGTGCCAGCAGGGGGCCCATGGGCTTCCACGAGCAGTACTTC.

CDR3 DNA sequence: TGTGCCAGTACCACCTTCACAACGCCGGGCAGGTTCAGCGAGCAGTACTTC. Residues: CASTTFTTPGRFSEQYF. The chain employs TRBV11-2 and TRBJ2-7; the D is unclear. The V end lost 9 bases, the J end lost 6 bases, and 30 bases lay between the germline ends. Germline lookup yields CDR1 SGHAT and CDR2 FQNNGV. There are 17 residues in the CDR3. Complete variable domain (other parts from reference TRBV11-2 and TRBJ2-7): EAGVAQSPRYKIIEKRQSVAFWCNPISGHATLYWYQQILGQGPKLLIQFQNNGVVDDSQLPKDRFSAERLKGVDSTLKIQPAKLEDSAVYLCASTTFTTPGRFSEQYFGPGTRLTVT.

Only a few counts were recorded for this clonotype. Relative to the germline gene, one junction end is altered; a read error may explain this. This rearrangement joins TRBV5-1 to TRBJ2-7; 7 nucleotides agree with TRBD2. The CDR3 extends over 14 amino acids. CDR1 and CDR2 from the germline V gene are SGHRS and YFSETQ. The CDR3 DNA reads as TGCGCCAGCAGCTTTCTAGCGGCCCCCTACAAGCAGTACTTC. Translating it yields CASSFLAAPYKQYF.

Worth noting for this clonotype: This CDR3 is missing its conserved last phenylalanine or tryptophan, likely due to a read error. The CDR3 sequence: CASSEYGRDSYEQYL. The CDR3 DNA is TGCGCCAGCAGTGAGTACGGGAGGGACTCCTACGAGCAGTACTTA. The J gene is TRBJ2-7, the V gene TRBV6-1; 8 bases line up with TRBD2. This CDR3 is built from 15 residues. Germline CDR1 MNHNS, CDR2 SASEGT.

This chain links TRBV11-3 with TRBJ1-2; perhaps TRBD1 as D (5 bases). The CDR3 has 13 amino acids. Per germline, CDR1 SGHNT and CDR2 YENEEA. V was pared by 9 bases and J by 0 bases, with 11 bases between. CDR3 sequence reads: CASRPDTNYGYTF. Written as DNA, the CDR3 is TGTGCCAGTAGACCGGACACTAACTATGGCTACACCTTC.

In regard to this clonotype: It may be a read error: a sequence one base away is much more abundant. The chain recombines TRBV4-1 with TRBJ1-1; no definite D call. The length of the CDR3 is 14 residues. In germline, CDR1 is MGHRA, CDR2 YSYEKL. CDR3 in DNA: TGCGCCAGCAGCCAAGATAACAGAAACATTGAAGCTTTCTTT. This gives the protein CASSQDNRNIEAFF.

Of note for this clonotype: Its ends do not fully match the called genes, so a read error is possible. The genes are TRBV5-1 and TRBJ2-1, with 8 bases aligning to TRBD1. This CDR3 contains 15 residues. Per germline, CDR1 SGHRS and CDR2 YFSETQ. CDR3 DNA sequence: TGCGCCAGCAGCTTGAAGCAGGGGGCATACAATGGGCAGTTCTTC. As protein: CASSLKQGAYNGQFF.

This clonotype was observed once. At one boundary the junction diverges from the germline segment, which might be a read error. V and J are TRBV7-9 and TRBJ2-5; D remains unclear. The CDR3 is made up of 15 amino acids. Germline V gene sequence: CDR1 SEHNR, CDR2 FQNEAQ (reference sequence). The CDR3 DNA is TGCGCAAGCAGCTCCCAACCCGTGGGTCAAGAGGCCCAGTACTTC. Translated, it gives CASSSQPVGQEAQYF.

With regard to this clonotype: A read error is possible here, since a much larger clone lies one base away. This chain links TRBV12-3 or TRBV12-4 with TRBJ2-7; 8 bases agree with TRBD1. The J segment lost 3 bases and the V segment lost 7 bases, leaving 8 bases of the junction unmatched. This CDR3 contains 14 residues. CDR3 residues: CASNLSGGIYEQYF. The DNA of the CDR3 is TGTGCCAGCAATTTGTCAGGGGGCATCTACGAGCAGTACTTC.

The CDR3 region has the DNA TGTGCCAGCTCACCACCGACAGCCTACGAGCAGTACTTC. Translating it yields CASSPPTAYEQYF. This chain links TRBV18 with TRBJ2-7, with D perhaps TRBD1 (5 bases). CDR1 and CDR2 from the germline V gene are KGHSH and LQKENI. V was cut by 0 bases and J by 2 bases, with 5 bases left in between. The CDR3 is 13 amino acids.

As to this clonotype: A much larger clone lies a single base off, so this may be a read error. Because the CDR3 is missing its conserved closing phenylalanine or tryptophan, this is likely a read error. The gene calls are TRBV7-8 and TRBJ1-5; 11 nucleotides line up with TRBD1. This CDR3 region has 16 residues. Germline V lookup: CDR1 SGHVS, CDR2 FQNEAQ. V gave up 2 bases and J gave up 6 bases; unmatched junction bases: 6. In DNA form, the CDR3 reads TGTGCCAGCAGCTTAAAAGGGACAGGGGGTTTTCAGCCCCAGCATATT. Translation: CASSLKGTGGFQPQHI.

As concerns this clonotype: One junction end disagrees with the germline gene, perhaps due to a read error. J is TRBJ1-2 and V is TRBV14, with 8 bases lining up with TRBD1. CDR3 length: 16 residues. Germline CDR1 reads SGHDN; CDR2 reads FVKESK. In DNA, the CDR3 is TGTGCAAGCAGTCCATATGACCAGGGGGCCGACCATGGCTACACCTTC. Translation: CASSPYDQGADHGYTF. The complete variable domain, with remaining parts taken from reference TRBV14 and TRBJ1-2, reads EAGVTQFPSHSVIEKGQTVTLRCDPISGHDNLYWYRRVMGKEIKFLLHFVKESKQDESGMPNNRFLAERTGGTYSTLKVQPAELEDSGVYFCASSPYDQGADHGYTFGSGTRLTVV.

This clonotype is a singleton in its sample. The junction does not match germline at one end; this may be a read error. The V and J genes are TRBV11-2 and TRBJ2-7, with D perhaps matching TRBD2 (5 bases). The CDR3 is made up of 15 amino acids. Germline V gene data show CDR1 as SGHAT and CDR2 as FQNNGV. CDR3 region: CASIKSGIVTGEQLF. As DNA, the CDR3 is TGTGCCAGTATAAAATCCGGGATAGTGACTGGCGAGCAGCTCTTC.